Sequencing of this T cell receptor (beta chain) was carried out in a study of blood T cell repertoires in COVID-19. In the study overall: COVID-19 samples, acute and convalescent, were from the United States, Italy and Spain. PBMCs, B-cell-depleted T cells, or T cells were the source of the cDNA or gDNA that made up the material.

Per the study methods: Researchers report that nucleated cell counts were estimated from reference gene primer amplification. TCRdb's table, derived via immunoSEQ multiplex PCR, lists solely in-frame clones and lacks some. V and J calls and clone size come straight from that table; D and trimming were deduced from the DNA. Seen here are 150,000 or so clones, about nine tenths observed once, and the top ten hold 1.6%. Germline V CDR1 and CDR2: GTSNPN, SVGIG (reference sequence). The CDR3 has 13 residues. Losses at the gene ends were 5 bases for V and 9 bases for J; bases not matched to a gene: 9. V usage is TRBV30 and J usage is TRBJ2-1; TRBD2 matches at 8 bases. Material: peripheral blood. The sequence derives from a woman between 45 and 65 years old with acute or convalescent COVID-19. The CDR3 region is CAWALAGGSEQFF. In nucleotides, the CDR3 is TGTGCCTGGGCTCTCGCGGGGGGCTCTGAGCAGTTCTTC. Filled out from reference TRBV30 and TRBJ2-1, the complete variable domain reads SQTIHQWPATLVQPVGSPLSLECTVEGTSNPNLYWYRQAAGRGLQLLFYSVGIGQISSEVPQNLSASRPQDRQFILSSKKLLLSDSGFYLCAWALAGGSEQFFGPGTRLTVL.